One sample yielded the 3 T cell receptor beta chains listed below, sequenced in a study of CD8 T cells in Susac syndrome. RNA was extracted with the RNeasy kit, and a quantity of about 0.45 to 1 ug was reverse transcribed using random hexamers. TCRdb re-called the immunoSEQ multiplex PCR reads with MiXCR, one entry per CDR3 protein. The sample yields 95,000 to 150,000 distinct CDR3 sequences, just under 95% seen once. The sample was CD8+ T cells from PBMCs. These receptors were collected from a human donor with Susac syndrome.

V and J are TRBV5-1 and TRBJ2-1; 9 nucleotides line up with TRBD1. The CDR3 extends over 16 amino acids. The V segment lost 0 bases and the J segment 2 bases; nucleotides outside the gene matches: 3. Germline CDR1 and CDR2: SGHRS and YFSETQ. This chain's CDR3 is CASSLGGQGTYNEQFF. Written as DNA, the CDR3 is TGCGCCAGCAGCTTGGGGGGACAGGGTACCTACAATGAGCAGTTCTTC. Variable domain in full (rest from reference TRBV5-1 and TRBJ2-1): KAGVTQTPRYLIKTRGQQVTLSCSPISGHRSVSWYQQTPGQGLQFLFEYFSETQRNKGNFPGRFSGRQFSNSRSEMNVSTLELGDSALYLCASSLGGQGTYNEQFFGPGTRLTVL.

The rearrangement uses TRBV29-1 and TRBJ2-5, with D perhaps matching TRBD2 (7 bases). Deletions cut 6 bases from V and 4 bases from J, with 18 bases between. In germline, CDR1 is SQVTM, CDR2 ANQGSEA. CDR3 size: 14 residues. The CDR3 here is CSVSSRGGPETQYF. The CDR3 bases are TGCAGCGTCTCGTCGAGGGGGGGCCCAGAGACCCAGTACTTC. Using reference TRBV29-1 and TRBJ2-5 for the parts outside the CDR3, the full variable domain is SAVISQKPSRDICQRGTSLTIQCQVDSQVTMMFWYRQQPGQSLTLIATANQGSEATYESGFVIDKFPISRPNLTFSTLTVSNMSPEDSSIYLCSVSSRGGPETQYFGPGTRLLVL.

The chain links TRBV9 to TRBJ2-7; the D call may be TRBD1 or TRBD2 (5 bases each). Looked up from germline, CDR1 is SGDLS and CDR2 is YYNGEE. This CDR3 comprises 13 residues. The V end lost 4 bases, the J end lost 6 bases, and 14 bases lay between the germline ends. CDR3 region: CASSRRVGTEQYF. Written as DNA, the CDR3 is TGTGCCAGCAGCCGGCGGGTCGGGACCGAGCAGTACTTC.